A single sample gave rise to the 16 T cell receptor beta chains below, sequenced in a study of blood T cell repertoires in COVID-19. The data were produced by immunoSEQ multiplex PCR, yet TCRdb's version contains in-frame clones alone and is incomplete. The sample includes approximately 35,000 clones, 90% to 95% seen only once; the top ten take approximately 12%. Sequencing was performed on peripheral blood. Receptors were obtained from a human donor in a cohort sampled during active COVID-19.

This clone was observed a few times. This chain joins TRBV27 and TRBJ2-5; 11 bases line up with TRBD2. Trimming at V came to 5 bases and at J to 4 bases, leaving 9 bases not matched to a gene. CDR3 length equals 16 residues. The germline V gene has CDR1 MNHEY and CDR2 SMNVEV (reference sequence). The CDR3, as DNA: TGTGCCAGCAGTCCAAAACTAGCGGGAGACACAGAGACCCAGTACTTC. Its protein product is CASSPKLAGDTETQYF.

The gene calls are TRBV7-8 and TRBJ1-5; 7 bases line up with TRBD1. V lost 1 base, J lost 7 bases, and 4 bases stayed unmatched. The germline CDR1 and CDR2 sequences are SGHVS and FQNEAQ. There are 14 residues in the CDR3. CDR3 nucleotides: TGTGCCAGCAGCTTAGGACAGGGAGCACAGCCCCAGCATTTT. It translates to CASSLGQGAQPQHF. Looking up the rest from reference TRBV7-8 and TRBJ1-5 gives the full variable domain: GAGVSQSPRYKVAKRGQDVALRCDPISGHVSLFWYQQALGQGPEFLTYFQNEAQLDKSGLPSDRFFAERPEGSVSTLKIQRTQQEDSAVYLCASSLGQGAQPQHFGDGTRLSIL.

The chain couples TRBV7-9 to TRBJ2-7; D remains unclear. The V and J ends lost 6 bases and 7 bases respectively, with 10 bases between them. This CDR3 has 11 residues. In germline, CDR1 is SEHNR, CDR2 FQNEAQ (reference sequence). CDR3 DNA sequence: TGTGCCAGCAGGCAAATAGATGAGCAGTACTTC. Its translation is CASRQIDEQYF.

J is TRBJ2-3 and V is TRBV7-2, with TRBD2 matching 11 bases. CDR3 length: 16 amino acids. Germline V CDR1 and CDR2: SGHTA, FQGNSA. With V trimmed by 5 bases and J by 2 bases, 6 bases remained unmatched. The CDR3 region is CASSKLAGGNTDTQYF. The CDR3 DNA follows: TGTGCCAGCAGCAAATTAGCGGGAGGGAACACAGATACGCAGTATTTT.

The chain has TRBV27 and TRBJ1-1; D not resolved. Looked up from germline, CDR1 is MNHEY and CDR2 is SMNVEV (reference sequence). The CDR3 is 13 amino acids. Trimming shortened V by 6 bases and J by 1 base, and 9 bases separated the two germline ends. The CDR3 DNA reads as TGTGCCAGCAGGCCCCAGGAGAACACTGAAGCTTTCTTT. This sequence encodes CASRPQENTEAFF.

The rearrangement uses TRBV6-1 and TRBJ1-5, with a weak D call TRBD1 (5 bases). Germline V gene sequence: CDR1 MNHNS, CDR2 SASEGT. V lost 6 bases to trimming and J lost 1 base, with 7 bases between them. The length of the CDR3 is 13 residues. The CDR3 sequence is CASSRQSNQPQHF. CDR3 bases: TGTGCCAGCAGCAGACAGAGCAATCAGCCCCAGCATTTT.

This chain links TRBV13 with TRBJ2-6, with unresolved D. The ends were cut back, 5 bases at V and 1 base at J, with 9 bases in the middle. This CDR3 has 15 residues. Germline CDR1 is PRHDT and CDR2 is FYEKMQ (reference sequence). The CDR3 DNA follows: TGTGCCAGCAGCCATACTGAGTCTGGGGCCAACGTCCTGACTTTC. It codes for CASSHTESGANVLTF.

This chain links TRBV19 with TRBJ1-5, with a tentative D call TRBD1 (5 bases). Looked up from germline, CDR1 is LNHDA and CDR2 is SQIVND (reference sequence). The CDR3 spans 13 residues. Trimming removed 7 bases from V and 5 bases from J, with 12 bases in between. DNA of the CDR3: TGTGCCAGTACTCCCGGGGGTTATCAGCCCCAGCATTTT. This codes for CASTPGGYQPQHF. The whole variable domain, filled in from reference TRBV19 and TRBJ1-5, reads DGGITQSPKYLFRKEGQNVTLSCEQNLNHDAMYWYRQDPGQGLRLIYYSQIVNDFQKGDIAEGYSVSREKKESFPLTVTSAQKNPTAFYLCASTPGGYQPQHFGDGTRLSIL.

The gene calls are TRBV11-1 and TRBJ2-7; D is perhaps TRBD1 (5 bases). Between the trimmed V and J ends, which lost 1 base and 5 bases, there was a span of 6 bases. Looked up from germline, CDR1 is SGHAT and CDR2 is FQDESV (reference sequence). The CDR3 is made up of 12 amino acids. The CDR3 sequence: CASSLGGHEQYF. The CDR3, as DNA: TGTGCCAGCAGCTTAGGGGGCCACGAGCAGTACTTC.

V gene TRBV7-2 combines with J gene TRBJ2-7; maybe TRBD2 (5 bases). CDR1 is SGHTA, CDR2 FQGNSA, per germline. Trimming took 6 bases from V and 2 from J, leaving 17 bases between them. CDR3 size: 15 residues. CDR3 coding DNA: TGTGCCAGCAGTCCAGCTCGGTGGGGAGCCTACGAGCAGTACTTC. It translates to CASSPARWGAYEQYF. The full variable domain, completed using reference TRBV7-2 and TRBJ2-7, is GAGVSQSPSNKVTEKGKDVELRCDPISGHTALYWYRQSLGQGLEFLIYFQGNSAPDKSGLPSDRFSAERTGGSVSTLTIQRTQQEDSAVYLCASSPARWGAYEQYFGPGTRLTVT.

The chain carries TRBV19 and TRBJ2-2, with 8 bases fitting TRBD1. The CDR3 is 14 amino acids. Germline V gene sequence: CDR1 LNHDA, CDR2 SQIVND (reference sequence). J lost 7 bases, V lost 10 bases, and 11 bases had no gene match. CDR3 nucleotide sequence: TGTGCCACAGGACAGGGTTGGGGTTTCGGGGAGCTGTTTTTT. It encodes CATGQGWGFGELFF.

The rearrangement links TRBV2 to TRBJ1-2; 10 bases are shared with TRBD1. Germline-derived CDR1 and CDR2 are SNHLY and FYNNEI. The CDR3 contains 15 residues. Trimming at V came to 4 bases and at J to 4 bases, leaving 6 bases not matched to a gene. The CDR3 sequence: CASSGGQGSSYGYTF. The CDR3 DNA reads as TGTGCCAGCAGTGGGGGACAGGGGAGTTCCTATGGCTACACCTTC.

This clone was seen a handful of times. This rearrangement joins TRBV5-1 to TRBJ2-7, with TRBD2 matching over 7 bases. The CDR3 totals 15 residues. CDR1 and CDR2 from the germline V gene are SGHRS and YFSETQ. The junction had 6 bases not matched to a gene; V was cut back by 0 bases and J by 3 bases. CDR3 protein: CASSLDSGPVYEQYF. The CDR3 nucleotides read TGCGCCAGCAGCTTGGATAGCGGGCCTGTCTACGAGCAGTACTTC. Using reference TRBV5-1 and TRBJ2-7 for the parts outside the CDR3, the full variable domain is KAGVTQTPRYLIKTRGQQVTLSCSPISGHRSVSWYQQTPGQGLQFLFEYFSETQRNKGNFPGRFSGRQFSNSRSEMNVSTLELGDSALYLCASSLDSGPVYEQYFGPGTRLTVT.

The CDR3 bases are TGTGCCAGCAGCTTCATGGGGCAGGGTAACGCCATATATTTT. Protein sequence: CASSFMGQGNAIYF. The genes are TRBV5-6 and TRBJ1-3; a weak D match, TRBD1 (5 bases). This CDR3 is built from 14 residues. CDR1 is SGHDT, CDR2 YYEEEE, per germline. The V gene lost 2 bases and the J gene lost 11 bases, with 17 bases spanning the gap.

This clone is classed as medium-sized (0.01 to 0.1%). The chain combines TRBV5-4 with TRBJ2-7; a possible D gene is TRBD1 (6 bases). The V and J ends lost 5 bases and 3 bases respectively, with 15 bases between them. Germline V gene lookup returns CDR1 SGHNT and CDR2 YYREEE (reference sequence). The CDR3 is 14 residues long. The CDR3 coding sequence is TGTGCCAGCAGTGGAAATCAGGGGTACTACGAGCAGTACTTC. This sequence encodes CASSGNQGYYEQYF.

The chain couples TRBV2 to TRBJ2-6, with D possibly matching TRBD1 (6 bases). CDR1 is SNHLY and CDR2 is FYNNEI in the germline V gene. The CDR3 runs 15 residues. The V gene lost 6 bases and the J gene lost 0 bases, with 9 bases spanning the gap. The CDR3 DNA is TGTGCCAGCAGAGACAGGAGCTCTGGGGCCAACGTCCTGACTTTC. Amino acid sequence: CASRDRSSGANVLTF.